A single sample gave rise to the 5 T cell receptor beta chains below, sequenced in a study of blood T cells in healthy people across ages. PCR was performed a second time for roughly 6 to 12 cycles using a sample-barcoded 5' primer and a J-beta primer mix. TCRdb itself ran the 5' RACE reads through MiXCR, one entry per CDR3 protein. The table includes more than 800,000 distinct CDR3 sequences, around 30% detected once. The material sequenced was blood. All receptors come from a woman aged 80 or over in good health.

In this sample, this clonotype turned up many times. J is TRBJ2-1 and V is TRBV24-1, with D perhaps TRBD2 (7 bases). In germline, CDR1 is KGHDR, CDR2 SFDVKD. The CDR3 sequence is 16 residues long. Trimming stripped 1 base from V and 8 bases from J, with 17 bases between. CDR3 coding DNA: TGTGCCACCAGTGATTTTGGCGGGGGCGCCACGGATGAGCAGTTCTTC. Protein: CATSDFGGGATDEQFF.

This clonotype was detected many times. The rearrangement uses TRBV29-1 and TRBJ1-2; D is undetermined. Germline V gene data show CDR1 as SQVTM and CDR2 as ANQGSEA. Trimming took 3 bases from V and 7 from J, leaving 12 bases between them. The CDR3 has 12 residues. The CDR3: CSVDEYTGGYTF. In nucleotides, the CDR3 is TGCAGCGTTGACGAGTATACTGGTGGCTACACCTTC.

About this clonotype: At one end the junction does not follow the germline gene, possibly because of a read error. CDR3: CASSLGRVANGKLFF. CDR3 bases: TGTGCCAGCAGCTTAGGGAGGGTGGCTAATGGAAAACTGTTTTTT. The chain recombines TRBV7-9 with TRBJ1-4; the D is unclear. Germline values: CDR1 SEHNR, CDR2 FQNEAQ (reference sequence). The length of the CDR3 is 15 residues.

This clonotype was observed once. The chain joins TRBV11-3 to TRBJ2-5; D may be TRBD2 (7 bases). The J call is uncertain, as TRBJ2-1 better fits the DNA end. The CDR3 runs 17 residues. Looked up from germline, CDR1 is SGHNT and CDR2 is YENEEA. The CDR3 region is CASSPRLGGPGQETQFF. In DNA, the CDR3 is TGTGCCAGCAGCCCTCGTTTGGGGGGGCCGGGGCAAGAGACCCAGTTCTTC.

This chain connects TRBV2 to TRBJ1-6; the D is unclear. This CDR3 is 13 amino acids long. CDR1 is SNHLY, CDR2 FYNNEI, per germline. V dropped 7 bases and J dropped 7 bases, with 11 bases sitting between them. The CDR3 loop is CASTLDRNSPLHF. In nucleotides, the CDR3 is TGTGCCAGCACCTTGGACCGAAATTCACCCCTCCACTTT. The full variable domain, completed using reference TRBV2 and TRBJ1-6, is EPEVTQTPSHQVTQMGQEVILRCVPISNHLYFYWYRQILGQKVEFLVSFYNNEISEKSEIFDDQFSVERPDGSNFTLKIRSTKLEDSAMYFCASTLDRNSPLHFGNGTRLTVT.